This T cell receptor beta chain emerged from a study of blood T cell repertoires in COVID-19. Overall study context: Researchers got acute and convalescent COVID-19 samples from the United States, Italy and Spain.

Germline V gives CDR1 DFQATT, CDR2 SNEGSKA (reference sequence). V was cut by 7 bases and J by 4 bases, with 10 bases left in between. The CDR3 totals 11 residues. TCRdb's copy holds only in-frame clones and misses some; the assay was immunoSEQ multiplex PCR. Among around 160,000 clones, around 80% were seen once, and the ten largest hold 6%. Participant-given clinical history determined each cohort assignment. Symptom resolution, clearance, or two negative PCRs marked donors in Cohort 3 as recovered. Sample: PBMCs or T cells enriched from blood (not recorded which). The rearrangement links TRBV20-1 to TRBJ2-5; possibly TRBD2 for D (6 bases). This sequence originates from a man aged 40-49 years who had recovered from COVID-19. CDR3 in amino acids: CSGVRGETQYF. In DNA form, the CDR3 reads TGCAGTGGGGTGCGGGGAGAGACCCAGTACTTC.